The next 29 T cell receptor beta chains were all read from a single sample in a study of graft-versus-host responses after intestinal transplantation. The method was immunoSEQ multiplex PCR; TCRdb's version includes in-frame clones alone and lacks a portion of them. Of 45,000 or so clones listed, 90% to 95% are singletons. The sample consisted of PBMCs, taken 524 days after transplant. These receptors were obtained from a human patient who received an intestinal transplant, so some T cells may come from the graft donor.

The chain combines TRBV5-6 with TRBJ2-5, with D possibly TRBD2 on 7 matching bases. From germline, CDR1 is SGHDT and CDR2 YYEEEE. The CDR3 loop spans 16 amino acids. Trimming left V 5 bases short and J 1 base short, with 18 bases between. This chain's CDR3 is CASSSLGRGGQETQYF. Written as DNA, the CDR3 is TGTGCCAGCAGTTCCCTGGGGAGGGGGGGCCAAGAGACCCAGTACTTC.

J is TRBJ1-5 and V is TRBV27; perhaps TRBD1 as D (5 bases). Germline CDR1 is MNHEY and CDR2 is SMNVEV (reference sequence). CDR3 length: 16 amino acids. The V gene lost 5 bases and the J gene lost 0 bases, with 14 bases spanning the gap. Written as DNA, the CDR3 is TGTGCCAGCAGTCATAGGGGTAGTTATAGCAATCAGCCCCAGCATTTT. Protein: CASSHRGSYSNQPQHF.

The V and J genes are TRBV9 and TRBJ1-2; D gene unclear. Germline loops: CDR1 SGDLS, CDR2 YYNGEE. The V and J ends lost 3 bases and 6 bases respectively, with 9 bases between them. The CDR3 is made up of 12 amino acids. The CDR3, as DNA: TGTGCCAGCAGCGCCATAAAAAATGGCTACACCTTC. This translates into CASSAIKNGYTF.

The CDR3 here is CASSLGDRVGYEQYF. The CDR3 bases are TGTGCCAGCAGCTTAGGAGACAGGGTTGGGTACGAGCAGTACTTC. The chain links TRBV7-8 to TRBJ2-7; 7 bases align to TRBD1. The CDR3 is 15 amino acids. The junction had 7 bases not matched to a gene; V was cut back by 1 base and J by 4 bases. Germline CDR1 is SGHVS and CDR2 is FQNEAQ. Variable domain in full (rest from reference TRBV7-8 and TRBJ2-7): GAGVSQSPRYKVAKRGQDVALRCDPISGHVSLFWYQQALGQGPEFLTYFQNEAQLDKSGLPSDRFFAERPEGSVSTLKIQRTQQEDSAVYLCASSLGDRVGYEQYFGPGTRLTVT.

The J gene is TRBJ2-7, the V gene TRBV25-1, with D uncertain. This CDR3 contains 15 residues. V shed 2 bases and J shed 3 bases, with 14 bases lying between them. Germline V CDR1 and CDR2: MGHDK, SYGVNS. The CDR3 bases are TGTGCCAGCAGTGAAGGCCCCCCGGGTCGCTACGAGCAGTACTTC. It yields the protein CASSEGPPGRYEQYF.

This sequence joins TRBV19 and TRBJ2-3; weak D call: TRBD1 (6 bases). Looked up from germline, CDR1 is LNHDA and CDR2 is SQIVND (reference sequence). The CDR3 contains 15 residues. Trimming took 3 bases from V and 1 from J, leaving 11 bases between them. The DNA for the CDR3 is TGTGCCAGTAGTATCCGACAGGAACGCACAGATACGCAGTATTTT. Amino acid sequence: CASSIRQERTDTQYF.

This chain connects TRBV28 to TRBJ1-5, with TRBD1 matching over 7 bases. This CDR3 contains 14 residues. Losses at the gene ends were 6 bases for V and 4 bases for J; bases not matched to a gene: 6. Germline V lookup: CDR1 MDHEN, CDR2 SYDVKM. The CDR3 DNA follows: TGTGCCAGCAGCATACAGGGGAGGAATCAGCCCCAGCATTTT. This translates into CASSIQGRNQPQHF.

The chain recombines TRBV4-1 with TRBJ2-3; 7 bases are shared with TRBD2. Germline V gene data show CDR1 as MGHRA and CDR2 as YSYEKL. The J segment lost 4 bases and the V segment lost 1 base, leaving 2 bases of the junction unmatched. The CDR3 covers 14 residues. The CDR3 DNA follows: TGCGCCAGCAGCCAAGGTACTAGCGCAGATACGCAGTATTTT. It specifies CASSQGTSADTQYF.

This chain's CDR3 is CASSGPRGDNEQFF. CDR3 nucleotides: TGTGCCAGCAGCGGCCCCCGCGGAGACAATGAGCAGTTCTTC. V is TRBV9 and J is TRBJ2-1; D is uncertain. The CDR3 is made up of 14 amino acids. Trimming took off 3 bases at V and 5 bases at J, with 12 bases between the two ends. The germline CDR1 and CDR2 sequences are SGDLS and YYNGEE.

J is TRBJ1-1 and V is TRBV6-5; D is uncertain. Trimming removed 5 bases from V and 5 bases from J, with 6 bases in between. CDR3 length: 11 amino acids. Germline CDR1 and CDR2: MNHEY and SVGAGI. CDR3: CASSTKTEAFF. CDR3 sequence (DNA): TGTGCCAGCAGTACGAAGACTGAAGCTTTCTTT.

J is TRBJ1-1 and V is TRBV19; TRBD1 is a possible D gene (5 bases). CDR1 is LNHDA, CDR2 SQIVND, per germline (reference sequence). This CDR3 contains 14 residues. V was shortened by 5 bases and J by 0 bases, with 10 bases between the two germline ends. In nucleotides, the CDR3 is TGTGCCAGTAGTCAGGGCAGAATGAACACTGAAGCTTTCTTT. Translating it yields CASSQGRMNTEAFF.

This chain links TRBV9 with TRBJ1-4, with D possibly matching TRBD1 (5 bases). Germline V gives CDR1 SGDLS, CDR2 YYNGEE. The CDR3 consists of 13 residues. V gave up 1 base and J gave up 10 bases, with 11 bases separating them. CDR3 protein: CASSVTQQGKLFF. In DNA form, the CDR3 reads TGTGCCAGCAGCGTAACTCAGCAGGGAAAACTGTTTTTT.

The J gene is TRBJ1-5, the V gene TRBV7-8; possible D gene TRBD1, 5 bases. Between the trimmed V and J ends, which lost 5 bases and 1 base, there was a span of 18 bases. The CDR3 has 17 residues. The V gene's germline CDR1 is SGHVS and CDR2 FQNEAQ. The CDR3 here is CASSQAAVRQSNQPQHF. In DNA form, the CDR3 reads TGTGCCAGCAGCCAAGCGGCGGTCCGACAGAGCAATCAGCCCCAGCATTTT.

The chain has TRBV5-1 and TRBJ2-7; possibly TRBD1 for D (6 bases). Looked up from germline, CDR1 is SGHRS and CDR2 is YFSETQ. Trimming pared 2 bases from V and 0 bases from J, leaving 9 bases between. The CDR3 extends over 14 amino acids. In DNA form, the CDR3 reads TGCGCCAGCAGCTTCCAGGGGTCCTCCTACGAGCAGTACTTC. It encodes CASSFQGSSYEQYF.

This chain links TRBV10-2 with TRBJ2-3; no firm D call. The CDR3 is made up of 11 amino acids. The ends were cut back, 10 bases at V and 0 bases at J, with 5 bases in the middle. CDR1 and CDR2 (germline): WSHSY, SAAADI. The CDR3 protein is CATGSTDTQYF. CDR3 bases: TGCGCCACCGGGAGCACAGATACGCAGTATTTT.

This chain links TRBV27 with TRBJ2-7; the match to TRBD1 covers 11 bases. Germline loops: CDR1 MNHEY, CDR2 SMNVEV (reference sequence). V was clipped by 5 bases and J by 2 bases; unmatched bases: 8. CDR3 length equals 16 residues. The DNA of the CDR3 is TGTGCCAGCAGTAGACCGACGGGACAGGGGGCCTACGAGCAGTACTTC. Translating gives CASSRPTGQGAYEQYF.

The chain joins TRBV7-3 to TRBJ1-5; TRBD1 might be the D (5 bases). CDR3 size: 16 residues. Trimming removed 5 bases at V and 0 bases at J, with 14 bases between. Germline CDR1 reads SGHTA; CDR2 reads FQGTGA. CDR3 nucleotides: TGTGCCAGCAGCGTCGACAGCTACTATAGCAATCAGCCCCAGCATTTT. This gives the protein CASSVDSYYSNQPQHF. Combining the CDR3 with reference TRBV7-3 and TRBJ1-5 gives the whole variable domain GAGVSQTPSNKVTEKGKYVELRCDPISGHTALYWYRQSLGQGPEFLIYFQGTGAADDSGLPNDRFFAVRPEGSVSTLKIQRTERGDSAVYLCASSVDSYYSNQPQHFGDGTRLSIL.

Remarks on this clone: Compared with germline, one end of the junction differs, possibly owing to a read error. Here the CDR3 DNA reads TGTGCCAGCAGCGTAGGTCTTGCTTACGAGCAGTACTTC. Translation gives CASSVGLAYEQYF. The chain employs TRBV13 and TRBJ2-7; D gene unclear. This CDR3 spans 13 amino acids. CDR1 is PRHDT, CDR2 FYEKMQ, per germline (reference sequence).

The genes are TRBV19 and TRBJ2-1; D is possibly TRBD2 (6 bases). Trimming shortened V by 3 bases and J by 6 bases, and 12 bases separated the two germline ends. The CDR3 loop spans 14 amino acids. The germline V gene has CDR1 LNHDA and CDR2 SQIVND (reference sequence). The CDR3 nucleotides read TGTGCCAGTAGTATGGGAGGCCGAGGCAATGAGCAGTTCTTC. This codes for CASSMGGRGNEQFF.

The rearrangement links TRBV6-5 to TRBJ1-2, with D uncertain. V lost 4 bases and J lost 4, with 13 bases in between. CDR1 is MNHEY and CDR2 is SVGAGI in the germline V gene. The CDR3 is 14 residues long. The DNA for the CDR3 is TGTGCCAGCAGTTCCCTAGGAGGGCCCTATGGCTACACCTTC. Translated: CASSSLGGPYGYTF.

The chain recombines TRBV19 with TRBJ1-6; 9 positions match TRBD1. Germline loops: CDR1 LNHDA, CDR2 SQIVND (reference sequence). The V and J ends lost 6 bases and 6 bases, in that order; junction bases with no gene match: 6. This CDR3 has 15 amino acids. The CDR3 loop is CASSGPGQGNSPLHF. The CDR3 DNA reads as TGTGCCAGTAGCGGACCGGGACAGGGTAATTCACCCCTCCACTTT. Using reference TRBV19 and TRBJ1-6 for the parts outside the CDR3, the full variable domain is DGGITQSPKYLFRKEGQNVTLSCEQNLNHDAMYWYRQDPGQGLRLIYYSQIVNDFQKGDIAEGYSVSREKKESFPLTVTSAQKNPTAFYLCASSGPGQGNSPLHFGNGTRLTVT.

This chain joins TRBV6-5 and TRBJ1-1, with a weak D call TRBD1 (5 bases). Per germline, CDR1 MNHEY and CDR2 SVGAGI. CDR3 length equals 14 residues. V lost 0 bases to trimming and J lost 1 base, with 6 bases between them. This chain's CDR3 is CASSYSQANTEAFF. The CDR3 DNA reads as TGTGCCAGCAGTTACTCACAGGCGAACACTGAAGCTTTCTTT.

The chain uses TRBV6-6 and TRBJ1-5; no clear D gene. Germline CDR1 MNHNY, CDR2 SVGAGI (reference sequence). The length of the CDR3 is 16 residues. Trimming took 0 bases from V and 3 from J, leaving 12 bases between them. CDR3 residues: CASSYSNFPPNQPQHF. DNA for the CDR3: TGTGCCAGCAGTTACTCGAACTTTCCCCCCAATCAGCCCCAGCATTTT.

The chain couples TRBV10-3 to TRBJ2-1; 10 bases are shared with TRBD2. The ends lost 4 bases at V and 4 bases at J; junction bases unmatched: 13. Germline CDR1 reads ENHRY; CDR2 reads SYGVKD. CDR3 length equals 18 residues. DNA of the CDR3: TGTGCCATCAGTGGGACTAGCGGCTCACCCCGCCTTTACAATGAGCAGTTCTTC. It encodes CAISGTSGSPRLYNEQFF.

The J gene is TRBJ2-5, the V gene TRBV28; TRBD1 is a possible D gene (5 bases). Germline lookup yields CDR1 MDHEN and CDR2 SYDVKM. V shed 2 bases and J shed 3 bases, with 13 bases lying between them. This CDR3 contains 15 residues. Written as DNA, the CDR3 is TGTGCCAGCAGTTTACCGCAGGGTATTGAAGAGACCCAGTACTTC. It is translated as CASSLPQGIEETQYF. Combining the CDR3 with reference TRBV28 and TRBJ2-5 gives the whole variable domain DVKVTQSSRYLVKRTGEKVFLECVQDMDHENMFWYRQDPGLGLRLIYFSYDVKMKEKGDIPEGYSVSREKKERFSLILESASTNQTSMYLCASSLPQGIEETQYFGPGTRLLVL.

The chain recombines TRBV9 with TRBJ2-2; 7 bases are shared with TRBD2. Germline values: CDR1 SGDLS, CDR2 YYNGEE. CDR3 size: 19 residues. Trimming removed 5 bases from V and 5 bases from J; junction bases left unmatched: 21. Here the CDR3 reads CASRGVAGVGPTETGELFF. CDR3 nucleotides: TGTGCCAGCAGGGGCGTCGCGGGAGTGGGCCCGACTGAAACCGGGGAGCTGTTTTTT.

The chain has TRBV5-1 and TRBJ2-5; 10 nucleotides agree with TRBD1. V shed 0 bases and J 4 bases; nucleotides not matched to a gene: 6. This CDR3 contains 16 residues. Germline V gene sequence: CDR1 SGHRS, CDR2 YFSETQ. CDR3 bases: TGCGCCAGCAGCTTGGATTTGCGACAGGGGGCAGAGACCCAGTACTTC. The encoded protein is CASSLDLRQGAETQYF. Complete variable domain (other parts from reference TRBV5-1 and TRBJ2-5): KAGVTQTPRYLIKTRGQQVTLSCSPISGHRSVSWYQQTPGQGLQFLFEYFSETQRNKGNFPGRFSGRQFSNSRSEMNVSTLELGDSALYLCASSLDLRQGAETQYFGPGTRLLVL.

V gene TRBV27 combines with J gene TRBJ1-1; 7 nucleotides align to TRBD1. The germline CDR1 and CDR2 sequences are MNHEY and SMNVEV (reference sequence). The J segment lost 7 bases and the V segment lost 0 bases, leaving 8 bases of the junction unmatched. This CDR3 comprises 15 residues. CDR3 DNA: TGTGCCAGCAGTTTATCTCGGGACAGCCAGGGTGAAGCTTTCTTT. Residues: CASSLSRDSQGEAFF.

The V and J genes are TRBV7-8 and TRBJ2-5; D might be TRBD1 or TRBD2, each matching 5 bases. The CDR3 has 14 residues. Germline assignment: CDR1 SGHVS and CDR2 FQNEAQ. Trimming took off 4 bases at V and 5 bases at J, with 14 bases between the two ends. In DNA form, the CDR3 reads TGTGCCAGCAGCTCCCAACGGGGCGGGGAGACCCAGTACTTC. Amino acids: CASSSQRGGETQYF.